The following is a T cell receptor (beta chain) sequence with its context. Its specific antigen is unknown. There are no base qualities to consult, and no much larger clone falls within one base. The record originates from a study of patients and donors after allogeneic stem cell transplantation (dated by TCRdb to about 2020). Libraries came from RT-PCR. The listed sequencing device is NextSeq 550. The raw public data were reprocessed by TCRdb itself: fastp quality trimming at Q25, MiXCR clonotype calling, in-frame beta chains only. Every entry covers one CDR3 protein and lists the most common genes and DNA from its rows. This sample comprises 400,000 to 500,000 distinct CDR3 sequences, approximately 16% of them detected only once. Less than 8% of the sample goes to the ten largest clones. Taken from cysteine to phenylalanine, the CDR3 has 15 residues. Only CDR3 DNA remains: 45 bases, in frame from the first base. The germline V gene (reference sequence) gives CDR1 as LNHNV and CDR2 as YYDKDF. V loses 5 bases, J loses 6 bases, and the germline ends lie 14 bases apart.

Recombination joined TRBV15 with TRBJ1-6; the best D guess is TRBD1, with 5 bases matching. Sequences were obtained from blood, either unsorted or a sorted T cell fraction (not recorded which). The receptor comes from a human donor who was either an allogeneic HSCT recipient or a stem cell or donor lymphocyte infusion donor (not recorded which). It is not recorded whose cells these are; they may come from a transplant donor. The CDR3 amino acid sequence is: CATSPWDARNSPLHF. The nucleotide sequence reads TGTGCCACCAGCCCCTGGGACGCGCGTAATTCACCCCTCCACTTT.